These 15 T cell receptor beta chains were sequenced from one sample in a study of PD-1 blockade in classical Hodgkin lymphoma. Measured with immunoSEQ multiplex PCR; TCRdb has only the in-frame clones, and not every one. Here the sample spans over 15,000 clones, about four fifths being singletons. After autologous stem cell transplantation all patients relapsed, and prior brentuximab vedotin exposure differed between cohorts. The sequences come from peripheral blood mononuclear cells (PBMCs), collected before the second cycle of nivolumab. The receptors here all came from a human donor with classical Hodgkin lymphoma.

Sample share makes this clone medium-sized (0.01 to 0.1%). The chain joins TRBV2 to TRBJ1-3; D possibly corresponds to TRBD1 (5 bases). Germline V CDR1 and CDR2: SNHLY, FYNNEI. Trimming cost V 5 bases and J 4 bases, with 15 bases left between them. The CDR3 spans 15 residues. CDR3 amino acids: CASSYLGGTGNTIYF. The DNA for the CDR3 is TGTGCCAGCAGTTACTTGGGAGGGACGGGAAACACCATATATTTT. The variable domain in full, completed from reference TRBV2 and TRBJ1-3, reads EPEVTQTPSHQVTQMGQEVILRCVPISNHLYFYWYRQILGQKVEFLVSFYNNEISEKSEIFDDQFSVERPDGSNFTLKIRSTKLEDSAMYFCASSYLGGTGNTIYFGEGSWLTVV.

The CDR3 sequence: CASSLGGTLGYTF. The CDR3 region has the DNA TGTGCCAGTAGCCTGGGGGGGACTCTCGGCTACACCTTC. The chain uses TRBV19 and TRBJ1-2, with D tentatively TRBD1 (5 bases). CDR1 is LNHDA and CDR2 is SQIVND in the germline V gene (reference sequence). Trimming removed 6 bases at V and 8 bases at J, with 16 bases between. This CDR3 is 13 amino acids long.

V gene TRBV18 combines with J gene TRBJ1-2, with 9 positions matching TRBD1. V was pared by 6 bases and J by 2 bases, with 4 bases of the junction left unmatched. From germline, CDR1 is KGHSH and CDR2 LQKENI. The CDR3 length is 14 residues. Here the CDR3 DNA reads TGTGCCAGCTCCCAACAGGGGGCCAACTATGGCTACACCTTC. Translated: CASSQQGANYGYTF.

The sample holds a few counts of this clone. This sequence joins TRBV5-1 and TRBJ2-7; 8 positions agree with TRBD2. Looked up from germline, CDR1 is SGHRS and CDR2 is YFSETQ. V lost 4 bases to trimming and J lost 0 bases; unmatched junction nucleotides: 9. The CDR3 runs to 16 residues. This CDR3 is CASSPPQSGSSYEQYF. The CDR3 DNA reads TGCGCCAGCAGCCCGCCCCAAAGCGGGAGCTCCTACGAGCAGTACTTC.

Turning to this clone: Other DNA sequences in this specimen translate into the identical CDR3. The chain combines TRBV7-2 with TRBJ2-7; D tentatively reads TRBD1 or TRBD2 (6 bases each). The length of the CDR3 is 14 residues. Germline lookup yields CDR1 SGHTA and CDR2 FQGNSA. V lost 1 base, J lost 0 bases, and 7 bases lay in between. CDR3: CASSLGGASYEQYF. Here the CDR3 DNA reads TGTGCCAGCAGCTTAGGGGGGGCCTCCTACGAGCAGTACTTC.

The CDR3 protein is CASSWGDRTGASRAFF. As DNA, the CDR3 is TGTGCCAGCAGCTGGGGAGATAGGACAGGGGCTTCGCGAGCTTTCTTT. J is TRBJ1-1 and V is TRBV5-5, with 9 bases that match TRBD1. CDR3 length: 16 amino acids. Germline CDR1 reads SGHKS; CDR2 reads YYEKEE (reference sequence). The trim removed 3 bases at V and 10 bases at J, leaving 16 bases unmatched.

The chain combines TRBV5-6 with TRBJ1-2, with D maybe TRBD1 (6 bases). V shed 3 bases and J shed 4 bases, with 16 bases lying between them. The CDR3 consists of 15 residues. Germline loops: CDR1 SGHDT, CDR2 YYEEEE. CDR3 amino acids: CASSSLQGSFYGYTF. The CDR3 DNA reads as TGTGCCAGCAGCTCGTTACAGGGTTCATTCTATGGCTACACCTTC.

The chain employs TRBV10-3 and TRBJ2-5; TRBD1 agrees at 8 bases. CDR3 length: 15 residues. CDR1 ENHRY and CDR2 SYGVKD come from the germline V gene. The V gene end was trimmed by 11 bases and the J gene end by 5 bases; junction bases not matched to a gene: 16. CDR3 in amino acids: CAASEAGGFLETQYF. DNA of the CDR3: TGTGCCGCGTCCGAGGCAGGGGGCTTTCTTGAGACCCAGTACTTC.

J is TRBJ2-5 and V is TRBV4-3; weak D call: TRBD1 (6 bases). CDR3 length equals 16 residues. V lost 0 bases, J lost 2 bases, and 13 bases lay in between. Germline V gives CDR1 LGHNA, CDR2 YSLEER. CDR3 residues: CASSQEGGGTQETQYF. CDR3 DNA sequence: TGCGCCAGCAGCCAAGAAGGGGGTGGGACACAAGAGACCCAGTACTTC.

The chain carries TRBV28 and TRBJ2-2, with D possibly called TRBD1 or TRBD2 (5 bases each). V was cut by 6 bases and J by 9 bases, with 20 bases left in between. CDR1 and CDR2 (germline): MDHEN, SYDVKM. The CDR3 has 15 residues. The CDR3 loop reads CASRPGTVAVWELFF. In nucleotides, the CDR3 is TGTGCCAGCAGGCCGGGGACGGTTGCGGTTTGGGAGCTGTTTTTT.

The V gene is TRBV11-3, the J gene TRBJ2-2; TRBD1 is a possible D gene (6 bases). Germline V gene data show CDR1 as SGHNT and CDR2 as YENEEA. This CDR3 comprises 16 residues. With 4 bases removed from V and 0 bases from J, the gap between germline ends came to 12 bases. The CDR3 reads CASSSQGWSNTGELFF. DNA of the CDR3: TGTGCCAGCAGCTCTCAGGGGTGGTCGAACACCGGGGAGCTGTTTTTT.

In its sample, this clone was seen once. The CDR3 reads CASRLGGSLHEQYF. The CDR3, as DNA: TGTGCCAGCAGATTAGGCGGGAGCCTCCACGAGCAGTACTTC. This chain uses TRBV27 with TRBJ2-7, with 7 nucleotides matching TRBD2. Germline CDR1 reads MNHEY; CDR2 reads SMNVEV (reference sequence). The CDR3 spans 14 residues. V lost 6 bases, J lost 5 bases, and 10 bases stayed unmatched.

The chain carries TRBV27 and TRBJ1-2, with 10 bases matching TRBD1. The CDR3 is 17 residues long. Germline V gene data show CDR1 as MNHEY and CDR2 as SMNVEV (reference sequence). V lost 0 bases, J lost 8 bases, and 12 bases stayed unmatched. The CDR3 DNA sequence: TGTGCCAGCAGTTTATCCTTCGGACAGGGGGAAACGAGAGGCTACACCTTC. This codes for CASSLSFGQGETRGYTF.

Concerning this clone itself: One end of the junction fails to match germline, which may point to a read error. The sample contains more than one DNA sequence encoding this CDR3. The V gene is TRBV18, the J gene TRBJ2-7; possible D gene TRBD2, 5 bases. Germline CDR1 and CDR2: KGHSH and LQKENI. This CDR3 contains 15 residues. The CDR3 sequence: CASSPPSTSGYEQYF. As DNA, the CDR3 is TGCGCCAGCTCACCACCGTCAACAAGCGGCTACGAGCAGTACTTC.

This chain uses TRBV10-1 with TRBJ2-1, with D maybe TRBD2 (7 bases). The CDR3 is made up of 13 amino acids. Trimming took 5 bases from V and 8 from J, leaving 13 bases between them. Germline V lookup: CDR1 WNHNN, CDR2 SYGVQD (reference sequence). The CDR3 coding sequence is TGCGCCAGCAGTCCGGGGGGCGGCTATGAGCAGTTCTTC. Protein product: CASSPGGGYEQFF.